Below, 25 T cell receptor beta chains from the same sample are listed, as sequenced in a study of blood T cell repertoires in COVID-19. Libraries were prepared by immunoSEQ multiplex PCR; TCRdb keeps only in-frame clonotypes and omits some of them. The sample records approximately 300,000 clones, 80% to 95% being singletons. The sample comprised peripheral blood. Receptor source: a woman aged 25 to 39 with COVID-19, enrolled during active disease.

This clone was seen only once. J is TRBJ2-1 and V is TRBV27; D gene unclear. The germline V and J ends were trimmed by 6 bases and 3 bases, with 15 bases remaining between them. From germline, CDR1 is MNHEY and CDR2 SMNVEV (reference sequence). There are 15 residues in the CDR3. CDR3 protein: CASSSAWSRYNEQFF. The CDR3 DNA is TGTGCCAGCAGCTCGGCGTGGAGCCGCTACAATGAGCAGTTCTTC.

The DNA of the CDR3 is TGTGCCAGCAGTTCCTATAGCGGGTCCACCTACGAGCAGTACTTC. This codes for CASSSYSGSTYEQYF. The chain has TRBV27 and TRBJ2-7; TRBD2 aligns across 7 bases. Germline V gene sequence: CDR1 MNHEY, CDR2 SMNVEV (reference sequence). Losses at the gene ends were 4 bases for V and 2 bases for J; bases not matched to a gene: 8. This CDR3 is built from 15 residues.

V usage is TRBV5-4 and J usage is TRBJ2-5, with 10 bases fitting TRBD2. The CDR3 spans 16 residues. CDR1 and CDR2 (germline): SGHNT, YYREEE (reference sequence). J gave up 3 bases and V 6 bases, and 11 bases lay outside the gene matches. The CDR3 DNA is TGTGCCAGCACCAGAGCGGGAGGGGAATCCAAAGAGACCCAGTACTTC. This translates into CASTRAGGESKETQYF.

This clone was recorded once. This sequence joins TRBV7-9 and TRBJ2-3; D uncertain. The CDR3 is 14 amino acids. Trimming took off 10 bases at V and 1 base at J, with 15 bases between the two ends. Germline V gene data show CDR1 as SEHNR and CDR2 as FQNEAQ (reference sequence). The CDR3 nucleotides read TGTGCCAACTCTCGGGTCGTGGGCACAGATACGCAGTATTTT. The encoded protein is CANSRVVGTDTQYF.

The genes are TRBV27 and TRBJ1-1; no clear D gene. The germline CDR1 and CDR2 sequences are MNHEY and SMNVEV (reference sequence). The CDR3 totals 14 residues. V lost 3 bases and J lost 2, with 10 bases in between. The CDR3 is CASSFSGFNTEAFF. The CDR3 DNA sequence: TGTGCCAGCAGTTTTTCGGGGTTCAACACTGAAGCTTTCTTT.

The chain has TRBV27 and TRBJ2-7; 10 bases align to TRBD2. This CDR3 is built from 15 residues. Unmatched junction bases numbered 3, after V lost 2 bases and J lost 2 bases. Germline values: CDR1 MNHEY, CDR2 SMNVEV (reference sequence). The CDR3, as DNA: TGTGCCAGCAGTTTAGGGAGCGGGAGGGCCTACGAGCAGTACTTC. This gives the protein CASSLGSGRAYEQYF.

V and J are TRBV6-5 and TRBJ1-1; D may be TRBD1 (5 bases). The germline V gene has CDR1 MNHEY and CDR2 SVGAGI. The V end was cut by 6 bases, the J end by 5 bases, with 13 bases between. This CDR3 comprises 13 residues. CDR3 region: CASSRGLRTEAFF. CDR3 bases: TGTGCCAGCAGCCGGGGGTTGCGGACTGAAGCTTTCTTT.

The V gene is TRBV7-2, the J gene TRBJ2-5, with TRBD2 identical over 8 bases. V trimming: 3 bases; J trimming: 5 bases; junction bases outside the gene matches: 5. CDR3 length: 14 residues. Germline lookup yields CDR1 SGHTA and CDR2 FQGNSA. This chain's CDR3 is CASSFGGRKETQYF. In DNA, the CDR3 is TGTGCCAGCAGCTTCGGCGGGAGGAAGGAGACCCAGTACTTC.

CDR3 loop: CASSGSGGGDTQYF. CDR3 DNA: TGTGCCAGTAGTGGTTCAGGGGGCGGAGATACGCAGTATTTT. This chain connects TRBV19 to TRBJ2-3; 8 bases are a match to TRBD1. The CDR3 covers 14 residues. The germline gives CDR1 LNHDA, CDR2 SQIVND (reference sequence). V dropped 5 bases and J dropped 5; count of bases not matched to a gene: 6.

J is TRBJ2-7 and V is TRBV24-1; a possible D gene is TRBD1 (6 bases). CDR3 size: 15 residues. Germline CDR1 and CDR2: KGHDR and SFDVKD. The V gene lost 3 bases and the J gene lost 2 bases, with 13 bases spanning the gap. The CDR3 sequence: CATSDPARGPYEQYF. CDR3 bases: TGTGCCACCAGTGATCCTGCCAGGGGACCCTACGAGCAGTACTTC.

The V and J genes are TRBV18 and TRBJ2-5, with D possibly being TRBD2 (5 bases). V was pared by 5 bases and J by 7 bases, with 14 bases between. This CDR3 contains 13 residues. The germline gives CDR1 KGHSH, CDR2 LQKENI. For the CDR3, the DNA is TGTGCCAGCTCAGCCGGGAATAAAGGGACCCAGTACTTC. This encodes CASSAGNKGTQYF.

The genes are TRBV30 and TRBJ2-2, with unresolved D. V lost 3 bases and J lost 4, with 9 bases in between. The germline V gene has CDR1 GTSNPN and CDR2 SVGIG (reference sequence). This CDR3 is 13 amino acids long. Written as DNA, the CDR3 is TGTGCCTGGAGCCCGTATCCCACCGGGGAGCTGTTTTTT. It codes for CAWSPYPTGELFF.

This sequence joins TRBV7-2 and TRBJ2-1, with 9 bases fitting TRBD1. CDR3 length: 17 residues. V shed 1 base and J 7 bases; nucleotides not matched to a gene: 11. CDR1 and CDR2 from the germline V gene are SGHTA and FQGNSA. CDR3 loop: CASSLEVDRGEGNEQFF. The DNA of the CDR3 is TGTGCCAGCAGCTTAGAAGTAGACAGGGGGGAGGGTAATGAGCAGTTCTTC.

This chain uses TRBV30 with TRBJ2-1, with a weak D call TRBD2 (6 bases). Trimming removed 3 bases at V and 3 bases at J, with 12 bases between. Germline CDR1 and CDR2: GTSNPN and SVGIG (reference sequence). The CDR3 runs to 14 residues. CDR3 region: CAWRARDHYNEQFF. Here the CDR3 DNA reads TGTGCCTGGAGGGCGCGGGACCACTACAATGAGCAGTTCTTC.

The chain combines TRBV7-3 with TRBJ2-1; 12 nucleotides agree with TRBD2. The CDR3 has 15 amino acids. CDR1 and CDR2 (germline): SGHTA, FQGTGA. J was trimmed by 5 bases and V by 5 bases; bases with no gene match: 4. CDR3 sequence: CASSLGLAGHNEQFF. The CDR3 DNA sequence: TGTGCCAGCAGCCTGGGACTAGCGGGCCACAATGAGCAGTTCTTC.

The rearrangement links TRBV15 to TRBJ1-2; possibly TRBD1 for D (6 bases). CDR3 length equals 15 residues. V was trimmed by 2 bases and J by 0 bases, leaving 10 bases between them. Germline V gives CDR1 LNHNV, CDR2 YYDKDF (reference sequence). The CDR3 loop is CATSRSRDTNYGYTF. In DNA form, the CDR3 reads TGTGCCACCAGCAGATCCCGGGACACTAACTATGGCTACACCTTC.

This sequence joins TRBV3-1 (or the pseudogene TRBV3-2) and TRBJ2-1; 11 bases are shared with TRBD2. This CDR3 contains 15 residues. Germline assignment: CDR1 LGHDT and CDR2 YNNKEL (reference sequence). V gave up 4 bases and J gave up 10 bases; unmatched junction bases: 9. CDR3 coding DNA: TGTGCCAGCAGCCCTCGGACTAGCGGGTTGAGGGAGCAGTTCTTC. Translation: CASSPRTSGLREQFF.

The J gene is TRBJ2-6, the V gene TRBV29-1; D is perhaps TRBD1 (6 bases). V lost 4 bases, J lost 2 bases, and 12 bases lay in between. This CDR3 contains 15 residues. CDR1 is SQVTM and CDR2 is ANQGSEA in the germline V gene. DNA for the CDR3: TGCAGCGTTGCAGGGGTACCTACTGGGGCCAACGTCCTGACTTTC. Its translation is CSVAGVPTGANVLTF.

The V call is TRBV6-5, the J call TRBJ1-5; D gene ambiguous. In germline, CDR1 is MNHEY, CDR2 SVGAGI. The CDR3 spans 15 residues. The V gene lost 2 bases and the J gene lost 4 bases, with 12 bases spanning the gap. CDR3 residues: CASSYRLEGNQPQHF. CDR3 nucleotides: TGTGCCAGCAGTTACAGGTTAGAGGGTAATCAGCCCCAGCATTTT.

The chain links TRBV25-1 to TRBJ2-3, with D possibly matching TRBD1 (6 bases). With 2 bases removed from V and 0 bases from J, the gap between germline ends came to 9 bases. The CDR3 runs to 15 residues. CDR1 is MGHDK and CDR2 is SYGVNS in the germline V gene. CDR3 nucleotide sequence: TGTGCCAGCAGTGAAGATAGGGGGAGCACAGATACGCAGTATTTT. It specifies CASSEDRGSTDTQYF.

V gene TRBV7-9 combines with J gene TRBJ2-3, with D hard to call. Germline CDR1 reads SEHNR; CDR2 reads FQNEAQ (reference sequence). The length of the CDR3 is 14 residues. The V end lost 5 bases, the J end lost 5 bases, and 14 bases lay between the germline ends. The CDR3 DNA reads TGTGCCAGCAGCAAACGCGAATTGAAAGATACGCAGTATTTT. The encoded protein is CASSKRELKDTQYF.

The genes are TRBV4-2 and TRBJ2-2; 7 bases fit TRBD2. Germline V lookup: CDR1 LGHNA, CDR2 YNFKEQ. The CDR3 has 15 amino acids. Losses at the gene ends were 6 bases for V and 4 bases for J; bases not matched to a gene: 8. The CDR3 protein is CASRRDTGGTGELFF. In nucleotides, the CDR3 is TGTGCCAGCAGACGTGACACGGGGGGCACCGGGGAGCTGTTTTTT.

The chain carries TRBV5-1 and TRBJ1-2; 12 bases line up with TRBD1. The CDR3 is 15 residues long. The V segment lost 2 bases and the J segment 6 bases; nucleotides outside the gene matches: 5. Looked up from germline, CDR1 is SGHRS and CDR2 is YFSETQ. The CDR3: CASSLPGQGADGYTF. In nucleotides, the CDR3 is TGCGCCAGCAGCTTACCGGGACAGGGGGCGGATGGCTACACCTTC.

This chain uses TRBV15 with TRBJ2-5; TRBD2 might be the D (5 bases). This CDR3 is 15 amino acids long. Germline V gene data show CDR1 as LNHNV and CDR2 as YYDKDF (reference sequence). V lost 0 bases to trimming and J lost 3 bases, with 11 bases between them. The CDR3 nucleotides read TGTGCCACCAGCAGAGATCACGGGAACGAAGAGACCCAGTACTTC. It is translated as CATSRDHGNEETQYF.

V gene TRBV11-2 combines with J gene TRBJ1-1; TRBD1 agrees at 7 bases. Per germline, CDR1 SGHAT and CDR2 FQNNGV. With V trimmed by 2 bases and J by 4 bases, 10 bases remained unmatched. This CDR3 comprises 16 residues. In DNA form, the CDR3 reads TGTGCCAGCAGCTTAAGACAGGGATCGGGGGCCACTGAAGCTTTCTTT. It is translated as CASSLRQGSGATEAFF. Based on the CDR3 plus reference TRBV11-2 and TRBJ1-1, the full variable domain is EAGVAQSPRYKIIEKRQSVAFWCNPISGHATLYWYQQILGQGPKLLIQFQNNGVVDDSQLPKDRFSAERLKGVDSTLKIQPAKLEDSAVYLCASSLRQGSGATEAFFGQGTRLTVV.